This T cell receptor beta chain was documented in a study of low-dose radiotherapy and immunotherapy resistance in tumors. Study background: Each fraction for Cohort 1 was 0.5 Gy, given every 2 weeks, and the total came to 6.5 Gy. Oral administration of aspirin 300 mg daily occurred for four cycles, commencing at cycle 1 day 1. Intravenous administration to patients comprised nivolumab at 240 mg every two weeks and ipilimumab at 1 mg/kg every six weeks.

Between the trimmed V and J ends, which lost 7 bases and 3 bases, there was a span of 9 bases. Germline V gene lookup returns CDR1 DFQATT and CDR2 SNEGSKA (reference sequence). The CDR3 runs 11 residues. This clonotype was seen a handful of times. This clone may be a read error of a much larger clone one base away. The time point here: after trial treatment. Treatment reported: LDRT plus nivolumab, ipilimumab, low-dose cyclophosphamide and aspirin (RACIN trial). The study gave donors nivolumab, ipilimumab, aspirin, low-dose cyclophosphamide and low-dose radiotherapy. Gene-specific TRAV and TRBV primers were used for first-strand cDNA, covering alpha and beta chains. A roughly 20-cycle PCR with a constant-region primer and V-primer adapter amplified TCRs. MiXCR, applied by TCRdb to the reads, yields one record per CDR3 protein. Seen here are 65,000 to 95,000 distinct CDR3 sequences, less than 20% observed once, and the top ten hold approximately 1.3%.

The sequence was collected from a male donor with prostate cancer. The chain carries TRBV20-1 and TRBJ2-5; D is uncertain. Source: PBMCs, taken after low-dose radiotherapy plus immunotherapy. The CDR3 DNA follows: TGCAGTGGACGGACGAAAGAGACCCAGTACTTC. It codes for CSGRTKETQYF.